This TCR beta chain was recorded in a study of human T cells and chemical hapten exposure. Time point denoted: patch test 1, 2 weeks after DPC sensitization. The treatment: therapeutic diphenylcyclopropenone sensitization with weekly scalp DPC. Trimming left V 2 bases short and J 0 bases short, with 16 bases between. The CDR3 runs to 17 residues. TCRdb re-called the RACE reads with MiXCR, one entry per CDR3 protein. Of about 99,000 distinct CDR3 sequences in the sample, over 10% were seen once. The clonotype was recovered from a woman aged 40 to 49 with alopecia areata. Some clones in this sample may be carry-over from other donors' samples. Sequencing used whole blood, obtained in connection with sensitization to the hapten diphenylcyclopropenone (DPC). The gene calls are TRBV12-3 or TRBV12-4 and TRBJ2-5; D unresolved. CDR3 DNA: TGTGCCAGCAGTTTAAGGTCTGAGTCCGAGGACCAAGAGACCCAGTACTTC. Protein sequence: CASSLRSESEDQETQYF.